This T cell receptor (beta chain) originates from a study of OX40 agonist ivuxolimab in advanced cancers. Across the whole study: Head and neck, renal cell, melanoma or hepatocellular carcinoma were the cancers that dose-escalation patients had.

Overall study findings and caveats: In general, CD8+ T cells held more expanded clones than CD4+ did, on average. The study did not work out the antigen specificity of the expanded peripheral T cells.

Sequencing was performed with immunoSEQ multiplex PCR; in TCRdb, only in-frame clones are kept and a portion is missing. In the table there are approximately 57,000 clones, about 83% of which are singletons. To note about this clone: As yet, its antigen is unknown.

Between the trimmed V and J ends, which lost 6 bases and 5 bases, there was a span of 19 bases. Germline values: CDR1 MNHNY, CDR2 SVGAGI (reference sequence). This CDR3 is built from 15 residues. The source material was CD4+ or CD8+ T cells sorted from blood, sampled in a trial of the OX40 agonist ivuxolimab. The TCR originated in an adult with an advanced solid tumor such as melanoma, head and neck, liver or kidney cancer. V and J are TRBV6-6 and TRBJ1-1; no reliable D call. In DNA form, the CDR3 reads TGTGCCAGCAGCCACAAGTTAAAGGGCGGTACTGAAGCTTTCTTT. It is translated as CASSHKLKGGTEAFF.